This T cell receptor beta chain was found in a study of OX40 agonist ivuxolimab in advanced cancers. The overall study: In this trial design, patients received ivuxolimab intravenously at 0.01 to 10 mg/kg every 2 weeks. Three patients, one with hepatocellular carcinoma and two with cutaneous melanoma, responded partially. Study results and caveats: The specificity for antigen of the expanded peripheral T cells was not determined. Expanded clones were, on average, more numerous among CD8+ T cells than CD4+.

A remark on this clone: Its antigen is currently unknown.

Only in-frame clones appear in the TCRdb table, and some are missing; sequencing was by immunoSEQ multiplex PCR. Of 9,500 to 14,000 clones listed, just over 85% were seen once; the top ten hold 25% to 35%. CDR3 size: 14 residues. V lost 5 bases to trimming and J lost 0 bases, with 10 bases between them. CDR1 LGHNA and CDR2 YNFKEQ come from the germline V gene. The V gene is TRBV4-2, the J gene TRBJ1-2; D remains ambiguous. This specimen consisted of CD4+ or CD8+ T cells sorted from blood, obtained in a trial of the OX40 agonist ivuxolimab. This TCR was recovered from an adult with an advanced solid tumor such as melanoma, head and neck, liver or kidney cancer. DNA for the CDR3: TGTGCCAGCAGCTTAGGCGGATCTAACTATGGCTACACCTTC. Amino acid sequence: CASSLGGSNYGYTF.